This T cell receptor beta chain came from a study of blood T cells in healthy people across ages (dated by TCRdb to 2014 to 2015). About the study as a whole: Template switching captured roughly one uniquely barcoded TCR beta cDNA molecule per two T cells in model experiments. To avoid experimental bias, donors of different ages were randomly spread across the sequencing lanes. The study measured age-related changes in TCR beta repertoire diversity using deep sequencing normalized with unique cDNA molecular identifiers. The study analyzed two additional independent replicas of 1 million unique cDNA reads from the same blood draw for two donors, one aged 18 to 30 and one aged 80 or older. Four age groups were formed from the donors: young (average roughly 16 years), middle-aged (around 39), aged (about 68) and long-lived (more than 75).

Receptor libraries were prepared by 5' RACE. This sample was sequenced with an Illumina HiSeq 2500. The second PCR ran for about 6 to 11 cycles and used a J-beta primer mix along with a sample-barcoded 5' primer. A template-switch 5' adaptor carrying 12 random nucleotides introduced a unique molecular identifier onto each TCR beta cDNA molecule. At least 2.5 million CDR3-containing paired-end reads were obtained from each sample. First-strand cDNA synthesis was performed from all RNA using the Mint cDNA synthesis kit, with priming by a TRBC-specific oligonucleotide. Following uracil-DNA glycosylase treatment, all cDNA underwent a first 18-cycle PCR with the universal primers M1SS and BC2_uni_R. The authors' pipeline ran thus. Normalization of each sample was performed by random selection of 1 million high-quality reads, each carrying a distinct molecular identifier. Instead of being binned into consensus sequences, reads that shared molecular identifiers were thrown out. MiTCR, run with a Q25 quality threshold and the strictest error-elimination algorithm, handled CDR3 identification, clonotype clustering and error correction. A nonparametric unseen species model with Euler transformation was used to estimate lower-bound total TCR beta diversity. The raw public reads went through TCRdb reprocessing: fastp at Q25, MiXCR clone calling, in-frame beta chains kept. Identical CDR3 proteins give one entry, which carries the most common genes and DNA. It is TCRdb's table, rather than the study itself, that gives the V and J calls and clone size. For this sample there are 1.5 million to 2 million distinct CDR3 sequences; approximately 30% appear just once. Jointly, the top ten make up approximately 7.7% of the sample.

This clonotype was seen repeatedly, ten times or more. This receptor's antigen is unknown. Per-nucleotide qualities are absent, and no much larger clonotype sits a single base away. The investigation overall reported the following: Because profiling used bulk unsorted PBMCs, naive and antigen-experienced compartments could not be compared conclusively. The CMV infection status of donors was not known, potentially confounding age-related changes in expanded clonotypes. The long-lived group showed more naive CD4+ T cells, fewer expanded clones and increased TCR diversity than the aged group, suggesting age selection. Observed TCR beta diversity per million T cells fell roughly linearly with age, and a significant reduction was already apparent by age around 40. Observed TCR beta diversity correlated strongly with the percentage of naive T cells measured by flow cytometry. Total diversity estimates from one million sequenced T cells were considered lower bounds and underestimates.

The donors were some 36 Caucasian individuals from Russia, aged roughly 6 to 100 years, who were systemically healthy. Approximately 9 milliliters of peripheral blood were collected from each donor into EDTA-treated Vacutainer tubes. PBMCs were isolated by Ficoll-Paque density-gradient centrifugation, with at least 6 million obtained per sample. Trizol reagent was used to extract total RNA from PBMCs, with at least 6 micrograms per sample. For every donor, an aliquot of PBMCs went through flow cytometry to measure the percentages of naive CD45RAhigh/CD27high T cells. The TCR was taken from a woman aged 30 to 39 in good health. The sequencing input was blood.

The nucleotide sequence reads as follows: TGTGCCAGCAGTCCGCCGACAGGTCAACCCCCATACGAGCAGTACTTC. Translation gives CASSPPTGQPPYEQYF. Recombination joined TRBV12-3 or TRBV12-4 with TRBJ2-7; TRBD1 could be the D gene, as 6 bases match. Including cysteine and phenylalanine, the CDR3 has 16 amino acids. Solely the CDR3 DNA is kept, with 48 bases framed from the first base. V is clipped by 5 bases and J by 4 bases, and the sequence between their germline boundaries is 21 bases long.